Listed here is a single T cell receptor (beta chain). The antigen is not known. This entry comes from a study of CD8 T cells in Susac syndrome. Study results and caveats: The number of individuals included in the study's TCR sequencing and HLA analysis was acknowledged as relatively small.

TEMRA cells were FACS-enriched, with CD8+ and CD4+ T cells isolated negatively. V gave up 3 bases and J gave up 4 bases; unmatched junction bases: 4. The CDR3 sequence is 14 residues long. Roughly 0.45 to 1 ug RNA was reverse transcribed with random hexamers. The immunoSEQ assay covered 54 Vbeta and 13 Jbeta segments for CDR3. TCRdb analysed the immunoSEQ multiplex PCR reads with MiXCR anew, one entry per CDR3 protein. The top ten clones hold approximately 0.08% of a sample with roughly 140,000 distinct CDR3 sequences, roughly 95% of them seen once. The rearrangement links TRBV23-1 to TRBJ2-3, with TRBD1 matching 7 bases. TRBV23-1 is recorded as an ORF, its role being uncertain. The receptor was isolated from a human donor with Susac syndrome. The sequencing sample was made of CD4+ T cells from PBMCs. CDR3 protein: CASSHLDRADTQYF. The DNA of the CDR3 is TGCGCCAGCAGTCACCTTGACAGGGCAGATACGCAGTATTTT.